One and the same sample provided the 4 T cell receptor beta chains below, sequenced in a study of control samples from healthy donors and cancer patients. Repertoires were generated with immunoSEQ multiplex PCR, while TCRdb's copy carries only in-frame clones and drops some. Of tens of thousands of clones in the sample, about 92% were seen once. Sequenced material: PBMCs. The receptor source for this set is a man aged 55 to 69 with colorectal cancer.

The V call is TRBV23-1, the J call TRBJ2-7; D is uncertain. TRBV23-1 is identified as an open reading frame with a role that is uncertain. The V gene lost 0 bases and the J gene lost 0 bases, with 12 bases spanning the gap. The CDR3 is made up of 16 amino acids. CDR3 residues: CASSQSGSLSSYEQYF. The CDR3 region has the DNA TGCGCCAGCAGTCAATCCGGGTCCTTAAGCTCCTACGAGCAGTACTTC.

The rearrangement uses TRBV5-4 and TRBJ2-1; 14 bases are shared with TRBD2. The germline gives CDR1 SGHNT, CDR2 YYREEE (reference sequence). The trim removed 2 bases at V and 0 bases at J, leaving 4 bases unmatched. CDR3 length equals 18 residues. As DNA, the CDR3 is TGTGCCAGCAGCTTCGGACTAGCGGGGGGCATCTCCTACAATGAGCAGTTCTTC. Translation gives CASSFGLAGGISYNEQFF.

The chain recombines TRBV6-1 with TRBJ1-1; D is possibly TRBD1 (6 bases). V was shortened by 6 bases and J by 4 bases, with 15 bases between the two germline ends. Germline values: CDR1 MNHNS, CDR2 SASEGT. The CDR3 has 14 amino acids. CDR3 protein: CASREQGMGTEAFF. The CDR3 nucleotides read TGTGCCAGCAGGGAACAGGGTATGGGCACTGAAGCTTTCTTT.

A note on this clone: The same CDR3 can be traced to other DNA sequences in this sample. The chain has TRBV5-1 and TRBJ2-2; perhaps TRBD1 as D (6 bases). The CDR3 sequence is 16 residues long. V lost 4 bases and J lost 4, with 17 bases in between. Germline CDR1 reads SGHRS; CDR2 reads YFSETQ. The CDR3 coding sequence is TGCGCCAGCAGCCAGTTGAGGGGGTTGGGCACCGGGGAGCTGTTTTTT. Translated: CASSQLRGLGTGELFF.